The rows below give T cell receptor beta chains drawn from one sample of a study of shared clonotypes between healthy human individuals. Data came from immunoSEQ multiplex PCR; TCRdb stores just in-frame clones and leaves some out. The table lists about 1 million clones, around 75% of them singletons, with over 1.3% in the top ten. The specimen sequenced was memory CD4+ T cells sorted from blood. These receptors originate from a man aged 18 to 29 in good health. Both conserved end residues are part of each CDR3. The D gene is left open where the match is weak. Where a row states a size, it is once, few, many or the class of an expanded clone; other rows omit it.

length	size	V	D	J	CDR3	DNA
13	few	TRBV7-2	.	TRBJ2-7	CASSSTSLREQYF	TGTGCCAGCAGCTCGACTAGTTTACGCGAGCAGTACTTC
12	.	TRBV30	.	TRBJ1-1	CAWSPSSREAFF	TGTGCCTGGAGTCCCTCCAGCCGTGAAGCTTTCTTT
18	.	TRBV2	.	TRBJ2-6	CASSAERGSASGANVLTF	TGTGCCAGCAGTGCGGAAAGGGGAAGCGCCTCTGGGGCCAACGTCCTGACTTTC
14	.	TRBV2	.	TRBJ1-6	CASSEQGGYSPLHF	TGTGCCAGCAGTGAACAGGGTGGGTATTCACCCCTCCACTTT
15	.	TRBV5-1	TRBD2	TRBJ2-2	CASSFSGGDTGELFF	TGCGCCAGCAGCTTTAGCGGGGGAGACACCGGGGAGCTGTTTTTT
14	.	TRBV4-1	TRBD1	TRBJ2-7	CASSPGPGGYEQYF	TGCGCCAGCAGCCCTGGGCCAGGGGGCTACGAGCAGTACTTC
15	.	TRBV30	.	TRBJ1-4	CAWSFGGKANEKLFF	TGTGCCTGGAGTTTCGGGGGAAAGGCTAATGAAAAACTGTTTTTT
14	.	TRBV7-2	TRBD1	TRBJ1-5	CASSSGGFHQPQHF	TGTGCCAGCAGCTCAGGGGGTTTTCATCAGCCCCAGCATTTT
15	.	TRBV10-2	.	TRBJ2-1	CASSDDRGSYNEQFF	TGCGCCAGCAGCGATGACAGAGGCTCCTACAATGAGCAGTTCTTC
12	.	TRBV19	.	TRBJ2-5	CASSGASGTQYF	TGTGCCAGTAGCGGGGCCTCGGGGACCCAGTACTTC
19	.	TRBV27	TRBD2	TRBJ2-3	CASSLSVTLAGGLTDTQYF	TGTGCCAGCAGTTTATCCGTTACCTTAGCGGGAGGGTTAACAGATACGCAGTATTTT
15	.	TRBV6-5	TRBD2	TRBJ2-1	CASSYIGGRTDEQFF	TGTGCCAGCAGTTACATAGGCGGGAGGACGGATGAGCAGTTCTTC
15	.	TRBV9	.	TRBJ2-7	CASSRTFGGSYEQYF	TGTGCCAGCAGTAGGACGTTTGGAGGCTCCTACGAGCAGTACTTC
15	many	TRBV6-1	.	TRBJ1-6	CASSEGAAISSPLHF	TGTGCCAGCAGTGAAGGGGCAGCCATTAGCTCACCCCTCCACTTT
12	.	TRBV7-2	.	TRBJ1-5	CASSLMGQPQHF	TGTGCCAGCAGCTTAATGGGTCAGCCCCAGCATTTT
16	few	TRBV13	TRBD2	TRBJ2-7	CASSLAPGLGSYEQYF	TGTGCCAGCAGCTTAGCCCCGGGACTAGGGTCCTACGAGCAGTACTTC
14	.	TRBV5-4	.	TRBJ1-3	CASREQGSGNTIYF	TGTGCCAGCAGGGAACAGGGCTCTGGAAACACCATATATTTT
18	.	TRBV4-2	.	TRBJ2-1	CASSQRLSSPVLDNEQFF	TGTGCCAGCAGCCAAAGATTGTCTAGCCCAGTCCTTGACAATGAGCAGTTCTTC
12	few	TRBV5-6	.	TRBJ2-7	CASSRTAYEQYF	TGTGCCAGCAGCCGGACGGCCTACGAGCAGTACTTC
19	.	TRBV19	TRBD2	TRBJ2-1	CASSKGTSGSGSSYNEQFF	TGTGCCAGTAGTAAAGGGACTAGCGGGAGTGGAAGCTCCTACAATGAGCAGTTCTTC
16	few	TRBV25-1	.	TRBJ1-1	CASSESLGTMNTEAFF	TGTGCCAGCAGTGAATCGCTGGGGACAATGAACACTGAAGCTTTCTTT
13	few	TRBV29-1	.	TRBJ2-7	CSVEGHKSYEQYF	TGCAGCGTTGAAGGGCACAAGTCCTACGAGCAGTACTTC
14	few	TRBV6-5	TRBD1	TRBJ2-7	CASRRGRVAPEQYF	TGTGCCAGCAGAAGGGGGCGGGTGGCTCCCGAGCAGTACTTC
15	.	TRBV4-1	.	TRBJ1-2	CASSQERPGQSGYTF	TGCGCCAGCAGCCAAGAAAGACCCGGACAGTCTGGCTACACCTTC
17	many	TRBV2	TRBD2	TRBJ2-1	CASSPRLAGGIINEQFF	TGTGCCAGCAGCCCAAGACTAGCGGGAGGCATTATCAATGAGCAGTTCTTC
14	.	TRBV5-4	.	TRBJ2-1	CASSLHEPGLGQFF	TGTGCCAGCAGCTTGCATGAACCGGGACTCGGGCAGTTCTTC
12	.	TRBV6-5	.	TRBJ2-7	CASSTGGYEQYF	TGTGCCAGCTCGACAGGCGGATACGAGCAGTACTTC
13	.	TRBV6-6	.	TRBJ1-5	CASMPWGIGPQHF	TGTGCCAGCATGCCTTGGGGCATAGGGCCCCAGCATTTT
13	.	TRBV7-9	.	TRBJ1-2	CASSPGESGGYTF	TGTGCCAGCAGCCCAGGGGAGTCGGGGGGCTACACCTTC
13	.	TRBV18	.	TRBJ2-5	CASSPGSQETQYF	TGTGCCAGCTCACCAGGCAGCCAAGAGACCCAGTACTTC
14	few	TRBV5-1	.	TRBJ2-5	CASSPGGSQETQYF	TGCGCCAGCAGCCCGGGGGGCAGCCAAGAGACCCAGTACTTC
14	few	TRBV7-2	TRBD1	TRBJ1-2	CASSPGQGEGGYTF	TGTGCCAGCAGCCCGGGACAGGGAGAGGGTGGCTACACCTTC
15	.	TRBV7-2	.	TRBJ2-2	CASSLAATYRGELFF	TGTGCCAGCAGCTTAGCGGCAACCTATCGGGGGGAGCTGTTTTTT
15	.	TRBV6-1	.	TRBJ2-1	CASSEGQASYNEQFF	TGTGCCAGCAGTGAAGGACAGGCCTCCTACAATGAGCAGTTCTTC
16	.	TRBV6-5	.	TRBJ2-1	CASSYSGSGADNEQFF	TGTGCCAGCAGTTACTCGGGTAGCGGAGCCGACAATGAGCAGTTCTTC
13	.	TRBV6-6	.	TRBJ1-4	CASGQGLNEKLFF	TGTGCCAGCGGGCAGGGTCTTAATGAAAAACTGTTTTTT
17	.	TRBV7-8	TRBD2	TRBJ2-3	CASSLGVTSRSTDTQYF	TGTGCCAGCAGCTTAGGGGTGACTAGCAGAAGCACAGATACGCAGTATTTT
13	.	TRBV5-4	.	TRBJ2-5	CASSLSGQETQYF	TGTGCCAGCAGCCTTAGCGGACAAGAGACCCAGTACTTC
15	many	TRBV30	.	TRBJ2-3	CAWSRGVEGTDTQYF	TGTGCCTGGAGCCGGGGAGTTGAGGGCACAGATACGCAGTATTTT
12	once	TRBV5-4	.	TRBJ2-1	CASSLTSGMQFF	TGTGCCAGCAGCTTGACAAGCGGCATGCAGTTCTTC